Each of the 23 T cell receptor beta chains below was sequenced from the same sample in a study of cytomegalovirus exposure and HLA in healthy donors. Primers included in the PCR were 60 Vbeta and 13 Jbeta primers. This table comes from immunoSEQ multiplex PCR, and its TCRdb copy is limited to in-frame clones, with some not included. Counted here are about 64,000 clones, 85% occurring once; the ten biggest clones make up roughly 10%. Sequences were obtained from PBMCs. Receptors originate from a female donor in good health and CMV-seronegative.

The table lists this clone with a count of one. The rearrangement uses TRBV28 and TRBJ2-7; perhaps TRBD2 as D (5 bases). V was pared by 5 bases and J by 0 bases, with 11 bases between. The CDR3 has 14 residues. CDR1 is MDHEN and CDR2 is SYDVKM in the germline V gene. The CDR3 DNA sequence: TGTGCCAGCAGTCCAGACGGGAACTCCTACGAGCAGTACTTC. It codes for CASSPDGNSYEQYF.

The V gene is TRBV6-6, the J gene TRBJ2-4, with TRBD2 identical over 8 bases. The germline CDR1 and CDR2 sequences are MNHNY and SVGAGI (reference sequence). The V segment lost 11 bases and the J segment 3 bases; nucleotides outside the gene matches: 6. This CDR3 contains 13 residues. CDR3 nucleotide sequence: TGTGCCGCGGGGGGTGGCGTCAAAAACATTCAGTACTTC. Amino acids: CAAGGGVKNIQYF.

The CDR3 DNA sequence: TGTGCCATCAGTGAATACGCGTTCGAAAGCGATAGCACAGATACGCAGTATTTT. As protein: CAISEYAFESDSTDTQYF. V is TRBV10-3 and J is TRBJ2-3, with D unresolved. The CDR3 has 18 residues. Trimming pared 3 bases from V and 0 bases from J, leaving 19 bases between. Per germline, CDR1 ENHRY and CDR2 SYGVKD.

The chain has TRBV5-5 and TRBJ1-2; no firm D call. The V gene lost 1 base and the J gene lost 7 bases, with 14 bases spanning the gap. This CDR3 comprises 14 residues. From germline, CDR1 is SGHKS and CDR2 YYEKEE (reference sequence). This chain's CDR3 is CASSLSSGYGGYTF. CDR3 DNA sequence: TGTGCCAGCAGCTTGTCGTCGGGATACGGTGGCTACACCTTC.

The CDR3: CASSSAGGLSKETQYF. DNA for the CDR3: TGTGCCAGCAGTTCCGCGGGGGGGCTGTCCAAAGAGACCCAGTACTTC. The rearrangement joins TRBV6-5 to TRBJ2-5; 9 bases fit TRBD2. Unmatched junction bases numbered 9, after V lost 4 bases and J lost 3 bases. Germline V lookup: CDR1 MNHEY, CDR2 SVGAGI. This CDR3 is built from 16 residues.

This clone was found once. The germline gene is not matched at one end of the junction; a read error may be the cause. The rearrangement joins TRBV6-1 to TRBJ2-1, with D perhaps TRBD2 (6 bases). The CDR3 covers 15 residues. The germline CDR1 and CDR2 sequences are MNHNS and SASEGT. This CDR3 reads CANSELVGGLHEQFF. The CDR3, as DNA: TGTGCCAACAGTGAATTGGTGGGAGGCCTGCATGAGCAGTTCTTC.

This rearrangement joins TRBV19 to TRBJ1-4, with D uncertain. Between the trimmed V and J ends, which lost 5 bases and 3 bases, there was a span of 13 bases. This CDR3 has 15 residues. Germline V gene data show CDR1 as LNHDA and CDR2 as SQIVND (reference sequence). Here the CDR3 reads CASSQLDGANEKLFF. In DNA form, the CDR3 reads TGTGCCAGTAGTCAACTAGACGGAGCTAATGAAAAACTGTTTTTT.

This clone was counted only a few times. The chain has TRBV28 and TRBJ2-7; maybe TRBD1 (6 bases). The ends were cut back, 6 bases at V and 0 bases at J, with 12 bases in the middle. The CDR3 is made up of 14 amino acids. The V gene's germline CDR1 is MDHEN and CDR2 SYDVKM. The CDR3 nucleotides read TGTGCCAGCAGACGACAGGACGGCTCCTACGAGCAGTACTTC. The encoded protein is CASRRQDGSYEQYF.

This clone came up once. This CDR3 reads CASSRDREFEQYF. For the CDR3, the DNA is TGTGCCAGCAGTCGGGACAGGGAATTCGAGCAGTACTTC. The chain joins TRBV6-6 to TRBJ2-7; TRBD1 agrees at 9 bases. The CDR3 runs to 13 residues. Germline V gene sequence: CDR1 MNHNY, CDR2 SVGAGI (reference sequence). Trimming cost V 5 bases and J 6 bases; bases outside gene matches: 5.

Worth noting for this clone: An end of the junction differs from the germline gene, which may be a read error. This chain links TRBV19 with TRBJ2-6; the match to TRBD2 covers 7 bases. This CDR3 has 16 amino acids. CDR1 and CDR2 (germline): LNHDA, SQIVND (reference sequence). The CDR3 loop reads CASKGGLLSGANGLTF. CDR3 bases: TGTGCCAGTAAGGGAGGGCTTTTATCTGGGGCCAACGGCCTGACTTTC.

The genes are TRBV5-4 and TRBJ1-6; D is unresolved. V lost 2 bases, J lost 8 bases, and 14 bases lay in between. The CDR3 consists of 15 residues. CDR1 is SGHNT and CDR2 is YYREEE in the germline V gene (reference sequence). The CDR3 DNA reads TGTGCCAGCAGCTTTTTCGGGGAGTATCATTCACCCCTCCACTTT. It is translated as CASSFFGEYHSPLHF.

V gene TRBV18 combines with J gene TRBJ2-7; 9 nucleotides agree with TRBD1. This CDR3 has 16 amino acids. The V gene's germline CDR1 is KGHSH and CDR2 LQKENI. The ends lost 3 bases at V and 6 bases at J; junction bases unmatched: 12. The CDR3 DNA reads TGTGCCAGCTCACCCCTGGCCCCCCTGACAGGGGGCGAGCAGTACTTC. Translated, it gives CASSPLAPLTGGEQYF.

J is TRBJ2-3 and V is TRBV11-2, with 8 bases identical to TRBD2. The V gene end was trimmed by 5 bases and the J gene end by 3 bases; junction bases not matched to a gene: 13. Germline-derived CDR1 and CDR2 are SGHAT and FQNNGV. The CDR3 runs 17 residues. The CDR3 coding sequence is TGTGCCAGCAGCCCCTACCCGGGACTAGTTTCGACAGATACGCAGTATTTT. Protein product: CASSPYPGLVSTDTQYF.

V and J are TRBV29-1 and TRBJ2-5; maybe TRBD2 (7 bases). The CDR3 runs to 16 residues. CDR1 is SQVTM, CDR2 ANQGSEA, per germline. Trimming stripped 5 bases from V and 4 bases from J, with 23 bases between. The CDR3 sequence is CSVPGGPEGLGETQYF. In nucleotides, the CDR3 is TGCAGCGTTCCCGGGGGGCCTGAGGGGTTGGGAGAGACCCAGTACTTC.

The V gene is TRBV7-2, the J gene TRBJ1-1, with D perhaps matching TRBD1 (5 bases). CDR1 and CDR2 from the germline V gene are SGHTA and FQGNSA. The V end was cut by 7 bases, the J end by 1 base, with 13 bases between. The CDR3 runs to 14 residues. CDR3: CASNQQQANTEAFF. The CDR3 DNA reads as TGTGCCAGCAACCAACAACAGGCGAACACTGAAGCTTTCTTT.

This clone has only a few counts. The V gene is TRBV9, the J gene TRBJ2-7; D perhaps matches TRBD1 (5 bases). The CDR3 consists of 15 residues. Between the trimmed V and J ends, which lost 1 base and 5 bases, there was a span of 16 bases. CDR1 SGDLS and CDR2 YYNGEE come from the germline V gene. CDR3 bases: TGTGCCAGCAGCGTAACCCCTACTCCAGGGCACGAGCAGTACTTC. Its translation: CASSVTPTPGHEQYF.

V usage is TRBV6-6 and J usage is TRBJ2-5, with TRBD2 identical over 7 bases. Germline trimming cut 2 bases from V and 2 bases from J; bases unmatched to any gene: 8. CDR3 length: 16 residues. Per the germline V gene, CDR1 is MNHNY and CDR2 is SVGAGI (reference sequence). CDR3 coding DNA: TGTGCCAGCAGTTACCCGATGCTGGGGGGGCAAGAGACCCAGTACTTC. Protein sequence: CASSYPMLGGQETQYF.

This clone appeared a single time. The V call is TRBV30, the J call TRBJ2-2, with 8 bases identical to TRBD2. After removal of 3 bases from V and 0 bases from J, the junction contained 3 bases not matched to a gene. Germline V gene sequence: CDR1 GTSNPN, CDR2 SVGIG (reference sequence). This CDR3 spans 15 amino acids. CDR3 DNA sequence: TGTGCCTGGAGAGGGACTAGGACGAACACCGGGGAGCTGTTTTTT. It encodes CAWRGTRTNTGELFF.

The chain combines TRBV5-1 with TRBJ2-1; 13 bases are shared with TRBD2. CDR1 SGHRS and CDR2 YFSETQ come from the germline V gene. V dropped 6 bases and J dropped 7; count of bases not matched to a gene: 7. The CDR3 runs 15 residues. The CDR3 coding sequence is TGCGCCAGCAAGCTACTAGCGGGGGGGCCGAATGAGCAGTTCTTC. Translated: CASKLLAGGPNEQFF.

The CDR3 spells CASKLAGGWSGANVLTF. In DNA form, the CDR3 reads TGTGCCAGTAAGCTGGCAGGGGGGTGGTCTGGGGCCAACGTCCTGACTTTC. The genes are TRBV19 and TRBJ2-6, with D possibly being TRBD1 (7 bases). Germline V lookup: CDR1 LNHDA, CDR2 SQIVND (reference sequence). The germline V and J ends were trimmed by 7 bases and 1 base, with 17 bases remaining between them. The CDR3 totals 17 residues.

V gene TRBV5-1 combines with J gene TRBJ2-7, with 8 nucleotides matching TRBD2. V dropped 5 bases and J dropped 0; count of bases not matched to a gene: 10. The germline gives CDR1 SGHRS, CDR2 YFSETQ. CDR3 length: 16 amino acids. CDR3 sequence: CASSREAGGSSYEQYF. The CDR3 DNA follows: TGCGCCAGCAGTAGAGAGGCGGGGGGTAGCTCCTACGAGCAGTACTTC.

As to this clone: Distinct nucleotide sequences in the sample also encode this CDR3. The CDR3 reads CASSPGTGNTEAFF. CDR3 nucleotides: TGCGCCAGCAGCCCCGGGACAGGGAACACTGAAGCTTTCTTT. The chain uses TRBV5-1 and TRBJ1-1; 8 bases match TRBD1. Per germline, CDR1 SGHRS and CDR2 YFSETQ. This CDR3 is built from 14 residues. Losses at the gene ends were 4 bases for V and 1 base for J; bases not matched to a gene: 3.

The chain combines TRBV11-2 with TRBJ1-5, with TRBD1 identical over 9 bases. Germline V gene sequence: CDR1 SGHAT, CDR2 FQNNGV. CDR3 length equals 15 residues. V dropped 1 base and J dropped 9; count of bases not matched to a gene: 7. Here the CDR3 reads CASSLGTGAQGPQHF. CDR3 nucleotide sequence: TGTGCCAGCAGCTTAGGGACAGGGGCCCAAGGGCCCCAGCATTTT.